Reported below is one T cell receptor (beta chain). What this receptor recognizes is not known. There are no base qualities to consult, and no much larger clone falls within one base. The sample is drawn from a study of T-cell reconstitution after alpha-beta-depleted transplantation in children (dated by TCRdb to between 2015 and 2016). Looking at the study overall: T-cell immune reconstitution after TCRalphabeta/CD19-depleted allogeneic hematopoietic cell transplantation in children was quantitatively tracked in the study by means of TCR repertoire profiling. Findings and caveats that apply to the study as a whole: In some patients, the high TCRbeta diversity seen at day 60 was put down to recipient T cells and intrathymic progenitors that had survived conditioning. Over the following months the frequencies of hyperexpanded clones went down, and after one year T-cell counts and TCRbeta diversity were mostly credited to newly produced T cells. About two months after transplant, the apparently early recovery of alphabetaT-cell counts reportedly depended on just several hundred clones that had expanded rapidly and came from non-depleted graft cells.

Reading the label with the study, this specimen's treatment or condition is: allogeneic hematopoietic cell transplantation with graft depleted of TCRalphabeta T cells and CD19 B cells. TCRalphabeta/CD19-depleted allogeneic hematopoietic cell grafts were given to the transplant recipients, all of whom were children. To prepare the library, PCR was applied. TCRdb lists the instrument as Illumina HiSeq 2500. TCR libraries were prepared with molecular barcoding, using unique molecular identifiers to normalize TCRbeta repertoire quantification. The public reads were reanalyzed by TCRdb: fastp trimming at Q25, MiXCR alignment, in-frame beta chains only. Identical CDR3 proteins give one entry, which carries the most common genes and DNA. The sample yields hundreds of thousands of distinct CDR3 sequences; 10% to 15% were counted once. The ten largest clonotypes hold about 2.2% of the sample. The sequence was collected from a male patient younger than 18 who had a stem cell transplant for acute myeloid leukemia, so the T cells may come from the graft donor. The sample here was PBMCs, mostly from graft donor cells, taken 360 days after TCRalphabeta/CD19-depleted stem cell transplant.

The CDR3 reads as follows: CASSLISRLTGQGTEAFF. The bases are TGTGCCAGCAGCTTAATTTCTCGTCTGACAGGTCAGGGCACTGAAGCTTTCTTT. Recombination linked TRBV7-8 to TRBJ1-1; matching of 6 bases hints at TRBD1 as the D gene. From the cysteine through the phenylalanine, the CDR3 covers 18 amino acids. Only the CDR3 part of the read is kept: 54 bases, read in frame from the first base. For CDR1 and CDR2, the germline V gene lists SGHVS and FQNEAQ. V and J are truncated by 2 bases and 4 bases respectively, leaving an intervening sequence of 23 bases.